The TCR beta chain described here comes from a study of cytomegalovirus exposure and HLA in healthy donors. Study results and caveats: In a later analysis, V- and J-gene trimming of beta chains associated with a DCLRE1C missense variant, replicated independently. Reportedly, diagnosis of cytomegalovirus status by the classifier showed high specificity and sensitivity. Several of the most significant clusters were apparently associated with common viral pathogens in a later analysis. The investigators catalogued 150 or so TCR beta chains as cytomegalovirus-associated.

Concerning this clone itself: Antigen unknown.

It was with 60 Vbeta and 13 Jbeta primers that the PCR ran. The assay was immunoSEQ multiplex PCR, and TCRdb's table has in-frame clones only and misses some. The table has about 170,000 clones, approximately 85% seen once. The V and J ends lost 4 bases and 5 bases respectively, with 26 bases between them. The CDR3 totals 18 residues. Looked up from germline, CDR1 is MGHDK and CDR2 is SYGVNS. The rearrangement uses TRBV25-1 and TRBJ1-2; D is possibly TRBD1 (5 bases). The sequencing sample was made of PBMCs. This TCR derives from a man aged 25-45 years in good health and CMV-seropositive. The CDR3 loop is CASSGRASGRGGEYGYTF. The CDR3 nucleotides read TGTGCCAGCAGTGGGCGGGCATCAGGCCGAGGAGGGGAGTATGGCTACACCTTC.